This T cell receptor beta chain was sequenced in a study of glioma-infiltrating T cells. Details on this clonotype: The CDR3 end shows no conserved phenylalanine or tryptophan, and so a read error is likely.

Per germline, CDR1 SGHNT and CDR2 YYREEE (reference sequence). The CDR3 sequence is 14 residues long. The V gene lost 8 bases and the J gene lost 4 bases, with 18 bases spanning the gap. Using RNA template, CDR3s of TCR alpha and beta were amplified with iRepertoire arm-PCR. TCRdb re-derived calls from the multiplex PCR reads in MiXCR, one entry per CDR3 protein. The table lists about 460 distinct CDR3 sequences, more than 45% of them singletons, with under 40% in the top ten. Sequencing input: glioma tissue, nonneoplastic brain tissue, or PBMCs (not recorded which). The rearrangement uses TRBV5-4 and TRBJ2-5, with D possibly being TRBD2 (6 bases). The sequence came from a human donor with low-grade glioma or glioblastoma, undergoing nonglioma brain surgery, or in good health (not recorded which). The CDR3 is CARSPRWGVETQYL. The CDR3, as DNA: TGTGCCAGAAGCCCAAGGTGGGGGGTAGAGACCCAGTACTTA.